The T cell receptor (beta chain) under discussion was sequenced for a study of pediatric ulcerative colitis. Only in-frame clones appear in the TCRdb table, and some are missing; sequencing was by immunoSEQ multiplex PCR. The sample holds about 36,000 clones, roughly 73% seen once. Study-level points and caveats: Substantially fewer templates came from a couple of patients' blood samples.

Concerning this clone itself: Antigen specificity is unknown.

This CDR3 has 16 amino acids. Rectal tissue came from one to two pinch biopsies taken at colonoscopy. Sample: gut tissue. The clonotype comes from a boy younger than 18 with moderate ulcerative colitis. V and J are TRBV21-1 and TRBJ2-7; the D segment call TRBD1 is taken from the table without a DNA check. TRBV21-1 is flagged as a pseudogene. Here the CDR3 reads CASSLHSGAQTYEQYF. In nucleotides, the CDR3 is TGTGCCAGCAGTCTCCATTCAGGGGCGCAAACCTACGAGCAGTACTTC.